These 27 T cell receptor beta chains share one sample of origin, sequenced in a study of shared clonotypes between healthy human individuals. The table came from immunoSEQ multiplex PCR; TCRdb's copy has only in-frame clones and leaves some out. The sample has some 1 million clones; about 74% are singletons. Sequenced input: memory CD4+ T cells sorted from blood. Sample subset: CD45RA-negative fraction. The receptors stem from a man younger than 35 in good health.

Worth noting for this clone: The same CDR3 can be traced to other DNA sequences in this sample. The chain employs TRBV18 and TRBJ2-7; D uncertain. The CDR3 is made up of 14 amino acids. Between the trimmed V and J ends, which lost 3 bases and 0 bases, there was a span of 9 bases. The V gene's germline CDR1 is KGHSH and CDR2 LQKENI. CDR3 bases: TGTGCCAGCTCACCGGGAACCAACTCCTACGAGCAGTACTTC. This translates into CASSPGTNSYEQYF. Using reference TRBV18 and TRBJ2-7 for the parts outside the CDR3, the full variable domain is NAGVMQNPRHLVRRRGQEARLRCSPMKGHSHVYWYRQLPEEGLKFMVYLQKENIIDESGMPKERFSAEFPKEGPSILRIQQVVRGDSAAYFCASSPGTNSYEQYFGPGTRLTVT.

DNA for the CDR3: TGTGCCATCAGTGCGGGCATCTACGAGCAGTACTTC. Its translation is CAISAGIYEQYF. The chain is built from TRBV10-3 and TRBJ2-7; no definite D call. V lost 4 bases to trimming and J lost 3 bases, with 7 bases between them. CDR3 length: 12 residues. The germline V gene has CDR1 ENHRY and CDR2 SYGVKD.

The J gene is TRBJ2-1, the V gene TRBV14; TRBD1 matches at 9 bases. J lost 7 bases, V lost 6 bases, and 1 base had no gene match. Per germline, CDR1 SGHDN and CDR2 FVKESK. The CDR3 sequence is 12 residues long. CDR3 nucleotide sequence: TGTGCCAGCAGTGGACAGGGGAATGAGCAGTTCTTC. It yields the protein CASSGQGNEQFF.

Worth noting for this clone: The sample has other DNA sequences that encode this CDR3 too. This rearrangement joins TRBV5-1 to TRBJ2-1; 8 bases are shared with TRBD2. Germline V gene lookup returns CDR1 SGHRS and CDR2 YFSETQ. With V trimmed by 1 base and J by 0 bases, 0 bases remained unmatched. This CDR3 has 15 amino acids. CDR3 sequence: CASSLSGSSYNEQFF. CDR3 nucleotide sequence: TGCGCCAGCAGCTTGAGCGGGAGCTCCTACAATGAGCAGTTCTTC.

The CDR3 sequence: CASSLEGTGVSYEQYF. Here the CDR3 DNA reads TGTGCCAGCAGCTTAGAGGGGACAGGGGTCTCCTACGAGCAGTACTTC. The gene calls are TRBV7-6 and TRBJ2-7, with 10 bases fitting TRBD1. V was pared by 1 base and J by 0 bases, with 3 bases of the junction left unmatched. Germline V lookup: CDR1 SGHVS, CDR2 FNYEAQ. The CDR3 totals 16 residues.

V gene TRBV2 combines with J gene TRBJ2-7; D possibly corresponds to TRBD1 (6 bases). Germline-derived CDR1 and CDR2 are SNHLY and FYNNEI. The CDR3 runs to 12 residues. V dropped 6 bases and J dropped 0 bases, with 6 bases sitting between them. CDR3 amino acids: CASRDSSYEQYF. Here the CDR3 DNA reads TGTGCCAGCAGGGACAGCTCCTACGAGCAGTACTTC.

Notes on this clone: Other DNA sequences of this sample code for an identical CDR3. The chain is built from TRBV5-6 and TRBJ2-2, with TRBD2 identical over 11 bases. The CDR3 totals 16 residues. CDR1 SGHDT and CDR2 YYEEEE come from the germline V gene. V gave up 2 bases and J gave up 1 base; unmatched junction bases: 1. The CDR3 DNA reads as TGTGCCAGCAGCTTAACTAGCGGGGGGAACACCGGGGAGCTGTTTTTT. Protein: CASSLTSGGNTGELFF.

This clone has a handful of counts. As DNA, the CDR3 is TGTGCCAGTAGTAGGGTCAGCTCTGGAAACACCATATATTTT. As protein: CASSRVSSGNTIYF. The chain combines TRBV19 with TRBJ1-3; no clear D gene. The CDR3 covers 14 residues. The V end lost 4 bases, the J end lost 0 bases, and 7 bases lay between the germline ends. Per germline, CDR1 LNHDA and CDR2 SQIVND (reference sequence).

As concerns this clone: Other DNA sequences in the same sample also yield this CDR3. The rearrangement uses TRBV18 and TRBJ2-7; TRBD2 might be the D (5 bases). CDR1 KGHSH and CDR2 LQKENI come from the germline V gene. This CDR3 comprises 14 residues. Trimming took off 3 bases at V and 2 bases at J, with 11 bases between the two ends. The CDR3 is CASSPSRGPYEQYF. The CDR3 nucleotides read TGTGCCAGCTCACCCTCCCGAGGGCCCTACGAGCAGTACTTC.

The rearrangement links TRBV6-5 to TRBJ1-1; 7 positions agree with TRBD1. The junction had 10 bases not matched to a gene; V was cut back by 6 bases and J by 6 bases. The CDR3 loop spans 14 amino acids. In germline, CDR1 is MNHEY, CDR2 SVGAGI. The CDR3 sequence is CASRPTGKLAEAFF. DNA of the CDR3: TGTGCCAGCAGACCGACAGGGAAGCTAGCTGAAGCTTTCTTT.

This rearrangement joins TRBV28 to TRBJ2-7; 9 bases agree with TRBD1. The CDR3 extends over 12 amino acids. CDR1 is MDHEN and CDR2 is SYDVKM in the germline V gene. Trimming at V came to 8 bases and at J to 7 bases, leaving 6 bases not matched to a gene. CDR3 DNA: TGTGCCAGCCGGAGGGGGACAGGGGAGCAGTACTTC. It yields the protein CASRRGTGEQYF.

The V and J genes are TRBV29-1 and TRBJ1-5; D ambiguous. CDR3 length: 13 residues. In germline, CDR1 is SQVTM, CDR2 ANQGSEA. The V and J ends lost 5 bases and 7 bases respectively, with 15 bases between them. CDR3 protein: CSVLEDPVQPQHF. The DNA for the CDR3 is TGCAGCGTTCTTGAAGACCCGGTCCAGCCCCAGCATTTT.

The rearrangement joins TRBV6-6 to TRBJ1-6, with no clear D. Germline assignment: CDR1 MNHNY and CDR2 SVGAGI (reference sequence). The CDR3 extends over 15 amino acids. Trimming removed 7 bases from V and 4 bases from J, with 14 bases in between. The CDR3, as DNA: TGTGCCAGCAACCCCGAGGTCCTGTATAATTCACCCCTCCACTTT. This encodes CASNPEVLYNSPLHF.

This chain links TRBV19 with TRBJ1-6; D is possibly TRBD1 (5 bases). Germline CDR1 reads LNHDA; CDR2 reads SQIVND (reference sequence). V was cut by 1 base and J by 10 bases, with 11 bases left in between. The CDR3 loop spans 14 amino acids. CDR3 sequence reads: CASSIAGIGSPLHF. The CDR3 nucleotides read TGTGCCAGTAGTATAGCAGGGATTGGGTCACCCCTCCACTTT. The complete variable domain, with remaining parts taken from reference TRBV19 and TRBJ1-6, reads DGGITQSPKYLFRKEGQNVTLSCEQNLNHDAMYWYRQDPGQGLRLIYYSQIVNDFQKGDIAEGYSVSREKKESFPLTVTSAQKNPTAFYLCASSIAGIGSPLHFGNGTRLTVT.

To note about this clone: Different DNA sequences within this sample yield the same CDR3. The chain joins TRBV18 to TRBJ2-6; 11 bases map to TRBD1. Trimming removed 2 bases from V and 4 bases from J; junction bases left unmatched: 4. This CDR3 has 17 residues. Germline V gene sequence: CDR1 KGHSH, CDR2 LQKENI. The CDR3 loop reads CASSPVGQGVGANVLTF. In nucleotides, the CDR3 is TGTGCCAGCTCACCAGTGGGACAGGGGGTCGGGGCCAACGTCCTGACTTTC.

V and J are TRBV28 and TRBJ1-5, with D hard to call. This CDR3 region has 12 residues. Germline V gives CDR1 MDHEN, CDR2 SYDVKM. V lost 6 bases, J lost 7 bases, and 10 bases lay in between. CDR3 residues: CASSSVGQPQHF. CDR3 sequence (DNA): TGTGCCAGCAGCTCGGTGGGGCAGCCCCAGCATTTT.

This chain joins TRBV6-6 and TRBJ1-6; D not certain. The germline V and J ends were trimmed by 4 bases and 6 bases, with 7 bases remaining between them. Germline V gene data show CDR1 as MNHNY and CDR2 as SVGAGI (reference sequence). The CDR3 has 13 residues. The CDR3 sequence: CASSSLGNSPLHF. The CDR3 DNA is TGTGCCAGCAGTTCCCTAGGTAATTCACCCCTCCACTTT.

The gene calls are TRBV7-2 and TRBJ2-7; TRBD1 or TRBD2 may be the D gene (5 bases each). Germline-derived CDR1 and CDR2 are SGHTA and FQGNSA. The CDR3 covers 14 residues. V gave up 5 bases and J gave up 2 bases, with 13 bases separating them. This CDR3 is CASSGWDGAYEQYF. DNA of the CDR3: TGTGCCAGCAGCGGATGGGACGGTGCCTACGAGCAGTACTTC.

The gene calls are TRBV13 and TRBJ2-4; D uncertain. The germline V gene encodes CDR1 PRHDT and CDR2 FYEKMQ (reference sequence). V was cut by 1 base and J by 0 bases, with 10 bases left in between. CDR3 size: 16 residues. The CDR3 here is CASSLAGSQAKNIQYF. The CDR3 DNA reads as TGTGCCAGCAGCTTAGCGGGCAGCCAAGCCAAAAACATTCAGTACTTC.

This clone was counted a single time. V and J are TRBV5-1 and TRBJ2-5; 9 bases agree with TRBD1. The CDR3 loop spans 15 amino acids. V dropped 5 bases and J dropped 4; count of bases not matched to a gene: 9. CDR1 and CDR2 (germline): SGHRS, YFSETQ. The CDR3 sequence: CASSLGTGGGETQYF. Written as DNA, the CDR3 is TGCGCCAGCAGTCTCGGAACAGGGGGCGGAGAGACCCAGTACTTC.

The V call is TRBV11-2, the J call TRBJ2-7, with D possibly matching TRBD1 (5 bases). CDR1 and CDR2 (germline): SGHAT, FQNNGV. Deletions cut 4 bases from V and 12 bases from J, with 13 bases between. The CDR3 extends over 11 amino acids. CDR3 nucleotides: TGTGCCAGCAGCTCTTATTCACAGGTGTACTTC. It specifies CASSSYSQVYF.

V and J are TRBV19 and TRBJ2-5, with a tentative D call TRBD2 (7 bases). This CDR3 is 15 amino acids long. The V gene's germline CDR1 is LNHDA and CDR2 SQIVND (reference sequence). Trimming pared 1 base from V and 2 bases from J, leaving 11 bases between. CDR3 in amino acids: CASSIGGGRQETQYF. The CDR3 DNA follows: TGTGCCAGTAGTATAGGGGGGGGCAGACAAGAGACCCAGTACTTC.

This clone was observed at least ten times. The chain joins TRBV5-8 to TRBJ1-6; the D is unclear. The CDR3 spans 14 residues. V was trimmed by 1 base and J by 7 bases, leaving 9 bases between them. Germline-derived CDR1 and CDR2 are SGHTS and YDEGEE. CDR3 residues: CASSLMVGNSPLHF. The CDR3 bases are TGTGCCAGCAGCTTGATGGTGGGCAATTCACCCCTCCACTTT.

CDR3 in amino acids: CASSPGTGYSGNTIYF. In DNA, the CDR3 is TGTGCCAGCAGCCCAGGGACGGGTTATTCTGGAAACACCATATATTTT. This chain connects TRBV5-4 to TRBJ1-3; maybe TRBD1 (5 bases). This CDR3 has 16 amino acids. CDR1 and CDR2 from the germline V gene are SGHNT and YYREEE (reference sequence). V was shortened by 4 bases and J by 1 base, with 15 bases between the two germline ends.

This chain links TRBV6-6 with TRBJ2-5; D gene unclear. The germline gives CDR1 MNHNY, CDR2 SVGAGI (reference sequence). Trimming took off 7 bases at V and 1 base at J, with 7 bases between the two ends. The CDR3 contains 12 residues. The CDR3 spells CASNLPQETQYF. The DNA for the CDR3 is TGTGCCAGCAATTTACCCCAAGAGACCCAGTACTTC.

The chain uses TRBV4-1 and TRBJ1-2, with a possible D match to TRBD1 (5 bases). Germline-derived CDR1 and CDR2 are MGHRA and YSYEKL. This CDR3 contains 14 residues. Trimming left V 6 bases short and J 2 bases short, with 13 bases between. The CDR3 protein is CASSPGGGNYGYTF. The CDR3 DNA is TGCGCCAGCAGTCCCGGGGGTGGGAACTATGGCTACACCTTC.

Only a few counts were recorded for this clone. The chain employs TRBV7-2 and TRBJ2-3; possibly TRBD1 or TRBD2 for D (5 bases each). Germline V gene sequence: CDR1 SGHTA, CDR2 FQGNSA. There are 15 residues in the CDR3. V lost 5 bases, J lost 2 bases, and 14 bases lay in between. CDR3 residues: CASSPEGRYTDTQYF. The CDR3 DNA reads TGTGCCAGCAGCCCCGAGGGGCGGTACACAGATACGCAGTATTTT.